This record covers a single TCR beta chain. Antigen specificity is unknown. The 5'RACE template-switching step produced TCR cDNA and added a universal primer site and UMIs. TCRdb re-analysed the 5' RACE reads in MiXCR, keeping a single row per CDR3 protein. The sample records 120,000 or so distinct CDR3 sequences, roughly 15% being singletons. J gave up 4 bases and V 4 bases, and 3 bases lay outside the gene matches. The CDR3 loop spans 13 amino acids. Germline V gives CDR1 MNHEY, CDR2 SVGAGI. These data come from a study of T cells after yellow fever vaccination. Study observations and caveats: A weaker secondary response peaked on day 5, the primary on day 15. Any FACS-sorted repertoire could hold abundant clonotypes that contaminate it from the bulk population.

The sequence was obtained from a young man who received the YFV17D yellow fever vaccine. The chain links TRBV6-5 to TRBJ2-7; 8 bases match TRBD1. The source material was CD8+ T cells sorted from PBMCs, sampled 5 days after the yellow fever booster vaccination. Here the CDR3 DNA reads TGTGCCAGCAGTTTCCGACAGGGGTACGAGCAGTACTTC. Translated, it gives CASSFRQGYEQYF.